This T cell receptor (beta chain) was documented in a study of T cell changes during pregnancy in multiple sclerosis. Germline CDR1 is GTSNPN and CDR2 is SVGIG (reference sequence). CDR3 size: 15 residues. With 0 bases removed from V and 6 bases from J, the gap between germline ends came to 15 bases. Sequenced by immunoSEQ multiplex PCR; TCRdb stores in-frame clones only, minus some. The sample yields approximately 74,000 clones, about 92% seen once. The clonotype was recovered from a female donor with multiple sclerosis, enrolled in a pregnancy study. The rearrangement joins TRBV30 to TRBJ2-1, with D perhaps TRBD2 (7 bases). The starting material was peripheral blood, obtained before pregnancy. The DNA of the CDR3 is TGTGCCTGGAGTGTACGGGGAGGGGGAAGCAATGAGCAGTTCTTC. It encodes CAWSVRGGGSNEQFF.